Sequencing of this T cell receptor beta chain was carried out in a study of technical replicates of blood from a few donors. The CDR3 runs 15 residues. V lost 3 bases and J lost 4, with 15 bases in between. The germline V gene has CDR1 LNHDA and CDR2 SQIVND (reference sequence). Generated by immunoSEQ multiplex PCR, the TCRdb table keeps only in-frame clones and is missing some. The data show 55,000 to 75,000 clones, 90% to 95% seen once. Sequencing was done on a sample of PBMCs. The genes are TRBV19 and TRBJ1-2; D perhaps matches TRBD1 (5 bases). The TCR comes from a human donor in good health. Some clones in this sample may be carry-over from other donors' samples. The CDR3 DNA is TGTGCCAGTAGTATCTCAGGGCTCGGGGGCTATGGCTACACCTTC. It codes for CASSISGLGGYGYTF.